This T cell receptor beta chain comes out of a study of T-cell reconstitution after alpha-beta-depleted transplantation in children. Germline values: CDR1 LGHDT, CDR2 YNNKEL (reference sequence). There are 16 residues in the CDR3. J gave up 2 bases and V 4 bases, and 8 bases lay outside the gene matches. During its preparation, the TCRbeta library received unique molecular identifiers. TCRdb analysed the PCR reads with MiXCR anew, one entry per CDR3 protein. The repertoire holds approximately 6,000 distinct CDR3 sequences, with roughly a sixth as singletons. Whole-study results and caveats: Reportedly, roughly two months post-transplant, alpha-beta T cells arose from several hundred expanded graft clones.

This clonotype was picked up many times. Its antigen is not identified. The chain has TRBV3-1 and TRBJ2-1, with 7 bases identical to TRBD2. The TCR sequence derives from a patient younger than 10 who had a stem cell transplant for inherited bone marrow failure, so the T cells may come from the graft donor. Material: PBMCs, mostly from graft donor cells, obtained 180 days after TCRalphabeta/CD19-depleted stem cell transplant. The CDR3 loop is CASSLRAGITYNEQFF. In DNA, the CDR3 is TGTGCCAGCAGCCTTCGAGCGGGGATAACCTACAATGAGCAGTTCTTC.